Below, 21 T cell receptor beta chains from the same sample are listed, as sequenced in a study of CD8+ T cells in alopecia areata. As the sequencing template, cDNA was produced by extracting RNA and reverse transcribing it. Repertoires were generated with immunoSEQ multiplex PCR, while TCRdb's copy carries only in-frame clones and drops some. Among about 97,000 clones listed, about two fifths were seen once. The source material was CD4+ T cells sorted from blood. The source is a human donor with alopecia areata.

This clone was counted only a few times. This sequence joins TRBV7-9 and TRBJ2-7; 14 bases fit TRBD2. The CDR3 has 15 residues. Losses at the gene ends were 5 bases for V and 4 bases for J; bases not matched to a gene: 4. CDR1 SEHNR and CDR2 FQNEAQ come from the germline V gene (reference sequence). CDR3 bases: TGTGCCAGCAGCCCGGGACTAGCGGGGGAGTACGAGCAGTACTTC. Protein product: CASSPGLAGEYEQYF.

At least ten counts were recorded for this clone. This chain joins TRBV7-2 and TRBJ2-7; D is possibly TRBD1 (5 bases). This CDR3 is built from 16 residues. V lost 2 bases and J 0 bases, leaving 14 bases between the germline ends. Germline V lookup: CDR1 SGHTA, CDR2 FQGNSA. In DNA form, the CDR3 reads TGTGCCAGCAGCTTACAGGGTCGATCCCTCTCCTACGAGCAGTACTTC. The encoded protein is CASSLQGRSLSYEQYF.

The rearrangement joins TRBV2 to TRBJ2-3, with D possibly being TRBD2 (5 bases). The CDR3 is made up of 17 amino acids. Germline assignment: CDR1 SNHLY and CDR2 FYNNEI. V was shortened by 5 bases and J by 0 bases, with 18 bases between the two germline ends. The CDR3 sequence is CASSKSMGVLSTDTQYF. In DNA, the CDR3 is TGTGCCAGCAGTAAATCCATGGGAGTGCTTAGCACAGATACGCAGTATTTT.

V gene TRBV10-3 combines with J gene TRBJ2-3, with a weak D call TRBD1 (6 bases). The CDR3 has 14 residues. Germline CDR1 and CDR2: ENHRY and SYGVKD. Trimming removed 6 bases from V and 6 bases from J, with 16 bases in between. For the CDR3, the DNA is TGTGCCATCAGCTCGGACAGATCTTCGGATACGCAGTATTTT. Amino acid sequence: CAISSDRSSDTQYF.

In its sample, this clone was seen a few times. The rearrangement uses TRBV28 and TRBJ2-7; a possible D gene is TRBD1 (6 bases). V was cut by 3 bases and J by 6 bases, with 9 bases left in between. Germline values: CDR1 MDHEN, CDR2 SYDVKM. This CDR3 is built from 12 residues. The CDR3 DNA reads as TGTGCCAGCAGTTTTGCAGGGGTCGAGCAGTACTTC. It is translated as CASSFAGVEQYF.

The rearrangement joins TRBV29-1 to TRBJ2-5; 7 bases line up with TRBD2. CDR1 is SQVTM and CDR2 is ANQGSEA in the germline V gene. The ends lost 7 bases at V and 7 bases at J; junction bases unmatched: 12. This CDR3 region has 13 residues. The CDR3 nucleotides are TGCAGCGCCGACGCCTCTGGGGAGGGGACCCAGTACTTC. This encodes CSADASGEGTQYF.

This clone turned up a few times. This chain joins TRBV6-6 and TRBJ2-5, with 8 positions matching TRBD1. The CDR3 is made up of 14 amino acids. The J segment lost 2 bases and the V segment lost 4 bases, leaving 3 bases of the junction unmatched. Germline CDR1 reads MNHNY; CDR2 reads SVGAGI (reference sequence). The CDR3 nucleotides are TGTGCCAGCAGTTGGGGACAGGCTCAAGAGACCCAGTACTTC. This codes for CASSWGQAQETQYF.

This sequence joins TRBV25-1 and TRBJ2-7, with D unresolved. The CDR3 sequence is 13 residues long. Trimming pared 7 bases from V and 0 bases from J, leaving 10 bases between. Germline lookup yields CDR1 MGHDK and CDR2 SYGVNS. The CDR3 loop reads CASIGRSSYEQYF. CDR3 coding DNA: TGTGCCAGCATTGGAAGGAGCTCCTACGAGCAGTACTTC.

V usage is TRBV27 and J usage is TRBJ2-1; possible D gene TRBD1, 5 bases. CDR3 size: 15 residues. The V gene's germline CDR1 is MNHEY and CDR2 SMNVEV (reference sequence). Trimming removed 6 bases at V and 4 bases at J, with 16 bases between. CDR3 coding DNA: TGTGCCAGCAGCCAGACAGTCTCGCAATACAATGAGCAGTTCTTC. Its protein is CASSQTVSQYNEQFF.

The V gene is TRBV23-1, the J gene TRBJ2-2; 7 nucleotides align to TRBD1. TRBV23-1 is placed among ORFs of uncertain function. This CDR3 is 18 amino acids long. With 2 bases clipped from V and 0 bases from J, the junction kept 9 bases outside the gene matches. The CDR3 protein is CASSQTVTGTANTGELFF. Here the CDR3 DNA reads TGCGCCAGCAGTCAAACCGTTACCGGGACAGCGAACACCGGGGAGCTGTTTTTT.

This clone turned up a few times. CDR3 DNA: TGTGCCAGCAAACAGGGCTACGAGCAGTACTTC. Its translation is CASKQGYEQYF. This chain uses TRBV27 with TRBJ2-7; tentative D call: TRBD1 (6 bases). CDR3 size: 11 residues. The germline gives CDR1 MNHEY, CDR2 SMNVEV (reference sequence). The ends were cut back, 7 bases at V and 3 bases at J, with 7 bases in the middle.

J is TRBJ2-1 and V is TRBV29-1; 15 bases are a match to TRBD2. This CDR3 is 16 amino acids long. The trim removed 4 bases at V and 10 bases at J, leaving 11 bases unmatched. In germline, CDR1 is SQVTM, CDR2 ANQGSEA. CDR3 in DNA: TGCAGCGTTGGGGAACCGGGACTAGCGGGAGGAGGGGAGCAGTTCTTC. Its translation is CSVGEPGLAGGGEQFF.

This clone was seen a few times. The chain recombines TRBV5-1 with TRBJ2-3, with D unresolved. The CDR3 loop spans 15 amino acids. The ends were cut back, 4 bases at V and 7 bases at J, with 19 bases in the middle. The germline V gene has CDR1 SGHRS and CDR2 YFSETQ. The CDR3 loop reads CASSGWLTGDNTQYF. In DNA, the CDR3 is TGCGCCAGCAGCGGGTGGCTAACGGGTGATAATACGCAGTATTTT.

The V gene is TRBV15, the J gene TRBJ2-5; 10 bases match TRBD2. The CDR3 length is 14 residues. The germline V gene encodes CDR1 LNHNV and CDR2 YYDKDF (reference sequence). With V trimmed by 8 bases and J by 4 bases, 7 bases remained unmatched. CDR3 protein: CATSPGTSVETQYF. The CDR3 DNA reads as TGTGCCACCTCCCCAGGGACTAGCGTAGAGACCCAGTACTTC.

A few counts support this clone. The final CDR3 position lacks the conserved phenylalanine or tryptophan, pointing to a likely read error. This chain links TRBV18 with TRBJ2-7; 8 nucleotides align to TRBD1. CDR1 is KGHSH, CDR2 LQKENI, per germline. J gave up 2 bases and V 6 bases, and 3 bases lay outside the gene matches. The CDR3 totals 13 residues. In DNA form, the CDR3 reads TGTGCCAGCTCCCGACAGGGGACCTACGAGCAGTACCTC. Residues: CASSRQGTYEQYL.

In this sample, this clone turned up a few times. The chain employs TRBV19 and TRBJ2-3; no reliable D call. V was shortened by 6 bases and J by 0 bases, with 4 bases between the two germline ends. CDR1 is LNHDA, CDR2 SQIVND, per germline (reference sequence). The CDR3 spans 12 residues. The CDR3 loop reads CASRASTDTQYF. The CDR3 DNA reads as TGTGCCAGTAGGGCTAGCACAGATACGCAGTATTTT.

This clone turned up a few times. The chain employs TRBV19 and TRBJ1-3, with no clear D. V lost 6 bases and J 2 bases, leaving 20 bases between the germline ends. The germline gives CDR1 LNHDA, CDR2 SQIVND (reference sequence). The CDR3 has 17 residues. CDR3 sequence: CASSSPGSRVAGNTIYF. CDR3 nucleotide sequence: TGTGCCAGTAGCTCCCCGGGATCCAGAGTCGCTGGAAACACCATATATTTT.

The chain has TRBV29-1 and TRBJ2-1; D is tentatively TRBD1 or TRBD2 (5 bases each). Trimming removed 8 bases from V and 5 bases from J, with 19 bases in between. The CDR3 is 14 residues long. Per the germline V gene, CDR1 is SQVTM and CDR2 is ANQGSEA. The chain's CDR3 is CSHFGDRGHNEQFF. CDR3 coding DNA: TGCAGCCATTTCGGGGACCGGGGACACAATGAGCAGTTCTTC.

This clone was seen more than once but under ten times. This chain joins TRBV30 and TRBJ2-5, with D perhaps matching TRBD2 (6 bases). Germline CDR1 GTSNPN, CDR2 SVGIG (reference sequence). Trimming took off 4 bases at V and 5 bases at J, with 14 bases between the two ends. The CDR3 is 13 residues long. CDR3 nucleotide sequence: TGTGCCTGGATAGGAGGGTCACGGGAGACCCAGTACTTC. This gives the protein CAWIGGSRETQYF.

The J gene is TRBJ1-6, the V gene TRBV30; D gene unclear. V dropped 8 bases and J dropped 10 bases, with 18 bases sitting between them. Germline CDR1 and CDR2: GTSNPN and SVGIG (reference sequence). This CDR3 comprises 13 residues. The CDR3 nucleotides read TGTGCCAGCAGAAAAAGCAACGACTCACCCCTCCACTTT. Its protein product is CASRKSNDSPLHF. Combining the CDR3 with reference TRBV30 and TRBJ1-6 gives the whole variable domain SQTIHQWPATLVQPVGSPLSLECTVEGTSNPNLYWYRQAAGRGLQLLFYSVGIGQISSEVPQNLSASRPQDRQFILSSKKLLLSDSGFYLCASRKSNDSPLHFGNGTRLTVT.

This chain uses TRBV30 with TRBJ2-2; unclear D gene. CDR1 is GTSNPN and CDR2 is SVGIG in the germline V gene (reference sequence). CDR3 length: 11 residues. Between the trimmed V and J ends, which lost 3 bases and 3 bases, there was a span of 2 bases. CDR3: CAWRDTGELFF. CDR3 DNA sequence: TGTGCCTGGAGGGACACCGGGGAGCTGTTTTTT.